This TCR beta chain came from a study of T cells after yellow fever vaccination (dated by TCRdb to about 2019). Looking at the study overall: Libraries from fractions with low cell numbers were prepared with the SMART-Seq v4 Ultra Low Input RNA kit. Blood was collected at multiple timepoints before and after primary and secondary immunization, and bulk PBMC replicates and cell subsets were isolated. Two healthy male donors made up the cohort, one aged 18 to 30 years and the other aged 30 to 40 years. To follow T-cell clones before and after primary and booster YFV17D yellow fever vaccination, bulk TCR alpha and beta repertoires were sequenced over time. The paper's findings and limits, for the study overall: After the booster, most clones that had expanded after primary vaccination were detected again (about 95% of CD4 and around nine tenths of CD8), suggesting broad maintenance of memory. FACS-sorted repertoires could contain abundant contaminating clonotypes from the bulk population, so computational filtering was required. Because the study included only a couple of donors, the extent to which the findings can be generalized is limited. Compared with the primary T-cell response, the secondary T-cell response was weaker but faster, peaking on day 5 rather than day 15. A small fraction of clonotypes showed up in both the CD4 and CD8 compartments, probably as a result of convergent recombination.

The sample's treatment or condition label, in plain terms: live attenuated yellow fever vaccine strain. At each blood-draw timepoint, two biological replicates of bulk PBMCs were obtained. PBMCs were isolated from peripheral blood using a standard Ficoll-Paque protocol. TriZol was used to extract RNA from bulk PBMCs, CD4 and CD8 fractions, and dextramer-positive and dextramer-negative fractions. The sample was run on an Illumina NovaSeq 6000. TCR cDNA was synthesized by 5'RACE template switching, through which a universal primer site and unique molecular identifiers were introduced. cDNA synthesis was primed from both the TCR alpha and TCR beta constant segments. Libraries were amplified in two PCR steps, with sample barcodes and sequencing adapters added in the second step. Sequencing of libraries was performed on Illumina HiSeq 2500 (2x100 bp) or NovaSeq (2x150 bp). In the original analysis: MIGEC handled demultiplexing of reads and collapsing into UMI consensus sequences, while MiXCR performed V(D)J alignment. Vaccine-responding clonotypes were identified with edgeR using replicate PBMC samples, with FDR below 0.01 and a log2 fold change above 5 up to day 15 being required. Bulk clonotypes were assigned CD4 or CD8 identity according to which sequenced CD4 or CD8 repertoire held them at higher abundance. The raw public reads went through TCRdb reprocessing: fastp at Q25, MiXCR clone calling, in-frame beta chains kept. Under each unique CDR3 protein, matching rows form one entry showing the most common genes and DNA. These V and J calls derive from TCRdb rather than the authors' analysis. In this sample the table shows roughly 400,000 distinct CDR3 sequences, approximately 19% of which occur a single time. In total, the top ten clones hold about a sixth of the sample.

This clonotype has a handful of counts. Its cognate antigen has yet to be identified. Base qualities are not recorded, but no much larger clone differs from it by a single base. The input for sequencing was PBMCs, taken before the yellow fever booster vaccination. The sequence derives from a man younger than 35 who received the YFV17D yellow fever vaccine.

The CDR3 protein: CSAEQRPNYGYTF. The sequence in DNA is TGCAGTGCGGAGCAGCGACCTAACTATGGCTACACCTTC. Recombination linked TRBV20-1 to TRBJ1-2, with no reliable assignment of the D segment. Counted from cysteine to phenylalanine, this CDR3 has 13 amino acids. Just the 39-base CDR3 DNA is kept, in frame starting at base 1. CDR1 and CDR2 are read off the germline V gene (reference sequence) as DFQATT and SNEGSKA. Trimming removed 6 bases from V and 0 bases from J, leaving 11 bases between the germline ends.